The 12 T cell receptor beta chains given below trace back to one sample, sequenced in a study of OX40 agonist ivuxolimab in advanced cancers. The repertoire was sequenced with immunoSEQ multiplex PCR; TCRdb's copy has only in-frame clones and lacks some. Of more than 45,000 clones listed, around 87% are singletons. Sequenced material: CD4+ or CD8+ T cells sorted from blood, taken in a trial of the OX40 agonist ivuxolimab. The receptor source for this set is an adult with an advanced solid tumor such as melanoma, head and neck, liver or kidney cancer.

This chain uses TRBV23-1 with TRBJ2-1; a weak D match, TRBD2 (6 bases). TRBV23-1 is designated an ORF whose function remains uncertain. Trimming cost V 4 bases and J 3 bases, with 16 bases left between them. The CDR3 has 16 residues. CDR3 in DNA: TGCGCCAGCAGTCTCACTATGGGGGGTTGCTACAATGAGCAGTTCTTC. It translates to CASSLTMGGCYNEQFF.

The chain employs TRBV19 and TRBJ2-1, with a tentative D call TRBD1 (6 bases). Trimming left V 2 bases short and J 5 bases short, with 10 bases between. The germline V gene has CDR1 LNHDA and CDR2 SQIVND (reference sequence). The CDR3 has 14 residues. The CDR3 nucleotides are TGTGCCAGTAGTATAATACAGGGTGACAATGAGCAGTTCTTC. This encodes CASSIIQGDNEQFF.

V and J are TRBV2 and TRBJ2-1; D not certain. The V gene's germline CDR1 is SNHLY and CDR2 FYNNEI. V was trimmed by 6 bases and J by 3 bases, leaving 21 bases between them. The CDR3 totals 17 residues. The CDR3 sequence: CASSPTYPGARYNEQFF. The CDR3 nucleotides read TGTGCCAGCAGCCCCACATATCCGGGTGCTCGCTACAATGAGCAGTTCTTC.

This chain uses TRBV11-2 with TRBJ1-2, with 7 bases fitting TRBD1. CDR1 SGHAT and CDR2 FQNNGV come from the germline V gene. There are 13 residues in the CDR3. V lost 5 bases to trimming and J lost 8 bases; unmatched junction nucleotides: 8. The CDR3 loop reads CASSPQDRHGYTF. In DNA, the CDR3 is TGTGCCAGCAGCCCGCAGGACAGGCACGGCTACACCTTC.

In nucleotides, the CDR3 is TGTGCCAGCAGTTCCATAATGTCTGGGGCCAACGTCCTGACTTTC. Translating it yields CASSSIMSGANVLTF. The chain combines TRBV6-6 with TRBJ2-6, with D unresolved. V was clipped by 4 bases and J by 1 base, with 8 bases between them. Germline lookup yields CDR1 MNHNY and CDR2 SVGAGI (reference sequence). The CDR3 is made up of 15 amino acids.

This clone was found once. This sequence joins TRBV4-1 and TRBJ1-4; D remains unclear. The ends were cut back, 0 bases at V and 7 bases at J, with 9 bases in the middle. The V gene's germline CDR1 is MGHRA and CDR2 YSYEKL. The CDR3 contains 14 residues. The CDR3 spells CASSQDRLTEKLFF. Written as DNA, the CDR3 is TGCGCCAGCAGCCAAGACCGTTTAACTGAAAAACTGTTTTTT.

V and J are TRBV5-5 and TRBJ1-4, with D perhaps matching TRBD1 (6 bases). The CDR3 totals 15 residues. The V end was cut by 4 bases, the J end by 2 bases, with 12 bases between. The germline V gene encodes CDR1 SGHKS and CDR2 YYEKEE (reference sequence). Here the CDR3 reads CASSIFQGTNEKLFF. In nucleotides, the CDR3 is TGTGCCAGCAGCATATTTCAGGGGACTAATGAAAAACTGTTTTTT.

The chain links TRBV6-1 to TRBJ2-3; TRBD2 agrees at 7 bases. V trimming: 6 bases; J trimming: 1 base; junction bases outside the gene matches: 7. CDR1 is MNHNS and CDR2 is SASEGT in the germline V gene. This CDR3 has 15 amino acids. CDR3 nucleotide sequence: TGTGCCAGCAGCGACGGACTAGGGGGCACAGATACGCAGTATTTT. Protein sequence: CASSDGLGGTDTQYF.

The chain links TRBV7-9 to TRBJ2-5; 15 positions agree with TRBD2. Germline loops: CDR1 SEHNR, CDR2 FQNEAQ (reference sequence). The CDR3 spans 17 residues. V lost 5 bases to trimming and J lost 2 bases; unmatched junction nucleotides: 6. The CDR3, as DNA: TGTGCCAGCAGCCCAGGGACTAGCGGGGGGTTACAAGAGACCCAGTACTTC. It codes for CASSPGTSGGLQETQYF. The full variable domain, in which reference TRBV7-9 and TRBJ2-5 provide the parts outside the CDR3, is DTGVSQNPRHKITKRGQNVTFRCDPISEHNRLYWYRQTLGQGPEFLTYFQNEAQLEKSRLLSDRFSAERPKGSFSTLEIQRTEQGDSAMYLCASSPGTSGGLQETQYFGPGTRLLVL.

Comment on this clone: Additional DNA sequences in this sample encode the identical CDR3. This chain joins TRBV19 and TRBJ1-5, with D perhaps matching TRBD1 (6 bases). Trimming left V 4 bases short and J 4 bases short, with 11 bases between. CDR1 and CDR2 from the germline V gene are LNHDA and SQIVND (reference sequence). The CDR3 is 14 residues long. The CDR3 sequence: CASSTDRTNQPQHF. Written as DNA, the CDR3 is TGTGCCAGTAGTACTGACAGGACGAATCAGCCCCAGCATTTT. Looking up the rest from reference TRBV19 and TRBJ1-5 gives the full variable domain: DGGITQSPKYLFRKEGQNVTLSCEQNLNHDAMYWYRQDPGQGLRLIYYSQIVNDFQKGDIAEGYSVSREKKESFPLTVTSAQKNPTAFYLCASSTDRTNQPQHFGDGTRLSIL.

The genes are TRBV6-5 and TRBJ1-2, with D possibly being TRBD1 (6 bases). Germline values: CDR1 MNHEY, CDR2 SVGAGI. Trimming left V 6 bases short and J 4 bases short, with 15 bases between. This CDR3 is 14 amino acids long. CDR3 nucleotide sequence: TGTGCCAGCAGACCAGGACAGAGCCCCTATGGCTACACCTTC. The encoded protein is CASRPGQSPYGYTF.

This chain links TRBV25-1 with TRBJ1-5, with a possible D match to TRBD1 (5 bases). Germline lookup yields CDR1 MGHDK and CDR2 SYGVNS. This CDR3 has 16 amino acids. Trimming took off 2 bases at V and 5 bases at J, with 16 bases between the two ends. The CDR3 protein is CASSETGGGADQPQHF. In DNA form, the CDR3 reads TGTGCCAGCAGTGAAACTGGAGGTGGGGCGGATCAGCCCCAGCATTTT.